These 20 T cell receptor beta chains share one sample of origin, sequenced in a study of beta chain features in type 1 diabetes. Study conclusions and caveats: When Type 1 diabetes patients were examined, their TCRB CDR3s proved moderately but significantly shorter in all four CD4+ subsets.

The antigens of these receptors remain unknown. Of the isolated RNA, all was reverse transcribed, and so the sequenced material was expressed TCRB transcripts. Method: immunoSEQ multiplex PCR; TCRdb's copy keeps in-frame clones and lacks some. The table lists 120,000 or so clones, 17% of them singletons. The sample comprised central memory CD4+ T cells from blood. The receptors derive from a man between 18 and 35 years old with type 1 diabetes.

This clone occurred once. The rearrangement uses TRBV5-4 and TRBJ2-7; 7 bases agree with TRBD2. J was trimmed by 0 bases and V by 4 bases; bases with no gene match: 4. The germline V gene has CDR1 SGHNT and CDR2 YYREEE (reference sequence). This CDR3 comprises 14 residues. The CDR3 is CASSRSGFSYEQYF. The DNA for the CDR3 is TGTGCCAGCAGCCGTAGCGGGTTCTCCTACGAGCAGTACTTC. Using reference TRBV5-4 and TRBJ2-7 for the parts outside the CDR3, the full variable domain is ETGVTQSPTHLIKTRGQQVTLRCSSQSGHNTVSWYQQALGQGPQFIFQYYREEENGRGNFPPRFSGLQFPNYSSELNVNALELDDSALYLCASSRSGFSYEQYFGPGTRLTVT.

As for this clone: Other DNA sequences within the sample encode an identical CDR3. The chain uses TRBV4-3 and TRBJ1-6; 7 nucleotides match TRBD1. Germline loops: CDR1 LGHNA, CDR2 YSLEER. V dropped 0 bases and J dropped 7; count of bases not matched to a gene: 0. The CDR3 runs 14 residues. The CDR3 loop reads CASSQETGNSPLHF. The CDR3 region has the DNA TGCGCCAGCAGCCAAGAGACAGGGAATTCACCCCTCCACTTT.

The J gene is TRBJ2-3, the V gene TRBV7-9; D is possibly TRBD2 (6 bases). The germline V gene has CDR1 SEHNR and CDR2 FQNEAQ (reference sequence). Deletions cut 1 base from V and 2 bases from J, with 10 bases between. The CDR3 contains 15 residues. Here the CDR3 DNA reads TGTGCCAGCAGCTTAGGCGGCGGGAACACAGATACGCAGTATTTT. Translating gives CASSLGGGNTDTQYF.

The chain uses TRBV4-2 and TRBJ1-1; D may be TRBD1 (5 bases). Between the trimmed V and J ends, which lost 4 bases and 3 bases, there was a span of 15 bases. The germline gives CDR1 LGHNA, CDR2 YNFKEQ. The CDR3 has 15 amino acids. CDR3 sequence: CASSLWSQGDTEAFF. The CDR3 nucleotides read TGTGCCAGCAGCCTATGGAGTCAGGGTGACACTGAAGCTTTCTTT.

The genes are TRBV6-5 and TRBJ2-7; a possible D gene is TRBD1 (5 bases). The V end lost 5 bases, the J end lost 3 bases, and 8 bases lay between the germline ends. The CDR3 has 12 residues. Germline CDR1 MNHEY, CDR2 SVGAGI. CDR3 region: CASSDQGYEQYF. The CDR3 DNA follows: TGTGCCAGCAGTGATCAGGGCTACGAGCAGTACTTC.

The chain employs TRBV5-1 and TRBJ2-2; D gene unclear. V lost 0 bases to trimming and J lost 7 bases, with 13 bases between them. Germline V gives CDR1 SGHRS, CDR2 YFSETQ. There are 15 residues in the CDR3. The CDR3 DNA sequence: TGCGCCAGCAGCTTGGGACCTGTGAACGACGGGGAGCTGTTTTTT. This sequence encodes CASSLGPVNDGELFF.

This clone has a handful of counts. The genes are TRBV5-1 and TRBJ1-2; D is uncertain. The germline V gene encodes CDR1 SGHRS and CDR2 YFSETQ. The CDR3 is 14 residues long. Trimming took 5 bases from V and 0 from J, leaving 11 bases between them. The CDR3 nucleotides are TGCGCCAGCAGTTCCGGGGTACCTAACTATGGCTACACCTTC. Translating it yields CASSSGVPNYGYTF.

The rearrangement links TRBV7-2 to TRBJ2-3; 9 bases line up with TRBD2. V lost 5 bases to trimming and J lost 2 bases; unmatched junction nucleotides: 14. The CDR3 extends over 18 amino acids. Looked up from germline, CDR1 is SGHTA and CDR2 is FQGNSA. CDR3 bases: TGTGCCAGCAGCCAAGAGGCACTAGCGGGCGATAACACAGATACGCAGTATTTT. The encoded protein is CASSQEALAGDNTDTQYF.

The table lists this clone with a few counts. This chain links TRBV5-1 with TRBJ2-4; TRBD2 might be the D (6 bases). From germline, CDR1 is SGHRS and CDR2 YFSETQ. The V end lost 3 bases, the J end lost 9 bases, and 25 bases lay between the germline ends. This CDR3 is 17 amino acids long. CDR3 protein: CASSSGVGKILEGIQYF. Written as DNA, the CDR3 is TGCGCCAGCAGCTCGGGAGTCGGAAAAATTCTTGAAGGCATTCAGTACTTC.

J is TRBJ2-7 and V is TRBV28; TRBD2 agrees at 9 bases. Trimming at V came to 5 bases and at J to 7 bases, leaving 6 bases not matched to a gene. Germline-derived CDR1 and CDR2 are MDHEN and SYDVKM. The CDR3 consists of 13 residues. The DNA for the CDR3 is TGTGCCAGCAGTATCGGACTAGCGAGAGAGCAGTACTTC. Translated, it gives CASSIGLAREQYF.

This clone was recorded a few times. DNA of the CDR3: TGTGCCAGCAGCTTCAGTACCGGGACACGACCTGAAAAACTGTTTTTT. It yields the protein CASSFSTGTRPEKLFF. The chain is built from TRBV25-1 and TRBJ1-4; tentative D call: TRBD1 (6 bases). The CDR3 has 16 residues. The germline V gene encodes CDR1 MGHDK and CDR2 SYGVNS. Trimming stripped 6 bases from V and 7 bases from J, with 21 bases between.

The chain's CDR3 is CAISEGASSYEQYF. The CDR3 nucleotides are TGTGCCATCAGTGAGGGGGCGAGCTCCTACGAGCAGTACTTC. The V and J genes are TRBV10-3 and TRBJ2-7; D is perhaps TRBD1 (5 bases). V lost 2 bases to trimming and J lost 0 bases, with 8 bases between them. CDR3 length: 14 residues. Per germline, CDR1 ENHRY and CDR2 SYGVKD.

The J gene is TRBJ2-3, the V gene TRBV5-1; D gene unclear. Per the germline V gene, CDR1 is SGHRS and CDR2 is YFSETQ. Trimming cost V 5 bases and J 0 bases, with 10 bases left between them. CDR3 length equals 14 residues. CDR3 sequence: CASSPVSSTDTQYF. Here the CDR3 DNA reads TGCGCCAGCAGTCCCGTGAGTAGCACAGATACGCAGTATTTT.

This clone was observed a few times. The chain uses TRBV29-1 and TRBJ1-5; 8 bases align to TRBD1. Losses at the gene ends were 6 bases for V and 0 bases for J; bases not matched to a gene: 7. The length of the CDR3 is 15 residues. Germline CDR1 SQVTM, CDR2 ANQGSEA. The CDR3 spells CSVLDRVYSNQPQHF. The CDR3 nucleotides read TGCAGCGTCCTGGACAGGGTATATAGCAATCAGCCCCAGCATTTT.

The chain joins TRBV15 to TRBJ1-2; 8 positions match TRBD1. CDR1 LNHNV and CDR2 YYDKDF come from the germline V gene (reference sequence). After removal of 0 bases from V and 8 bases from J, the junction contained 5 bases not matched to a gene. The CDR3 is made up of 14 amino acids. CDR3: CATSREDRAHGYTF. The CDR3 nucleotides are TGTGCCACCAGCAGAGAGGACAGGGCCCACGGCTACACCTTC.

The chain uses TRBV27 and TRBJ2-1, with D tentatively TRBD2 (6 bases). This CDR3 has 17 residues. Trimming stripped 4 bases from V and 0 bases from J, with 16 bases between. Germline V gives CDR1 MNHEY, CDR2 SMNVEV (reference sequence). CDR3 residues: CASSSPLAVSSYNEQFF. The CDR3 nucleotides are TGTGCCAGCAGTTCTCCATTAGCGGTAAGCTCCTACAATGAGCAGTTCTTC.

V usage is TRBV18 and J usage is TRBJ2-2; D unresolved. The CDR3 totals 13 residues. With 0 bases removed from V and 6 bases from J, the gap between germline ends came to 5 bases. The germline V gene encodes CDR1 KGHSH and CDR2 LQKENI. The CDR3 region is CASSPPGPGELFF. The CDR3 DNA reads as TGTGCCAGCTCACCACCAGGCCCCGGGGAGCTGTTTTTT.

This clone was observed a few times. The chain links TRBV7-9 to TRBJ2-3; either TRBD1 or TRBD2 may fit D (5 bases each). This CDR3 comprises 16 residues. The germline V gene has CDR1 SEHNR and CDR2 FQNEAQ (reference sequence). V dropped 2 bases and J dropped 4 bases, with 16 bases sitting between them. CDR3: CASSLRAGSYADTQYF. As DNA, the CDR3 is TGTGCCAGCAGCTTAAGGGCAGGGAGCTACGCAGATACGCAGTATTTT.

This clone was observed at least ten times. This chain connects TRBV29-1 to TRBJ2-7, with 12 bases lining up with TRBD2. The CDR3 runs 14 residues. Germline CDR1 is SQVTM and CDR2 is ANQGSEA. The trim removed 2 bases at V and 6 bases at J, leaving 5 bases unmatched. DNA of the CDR3: TGCAGCGTTGAATTGTCTAGCGGGAGGGTCGAGCAGTACTTC. Its protein product is CSVELSSGRVEQYF.

The chain couples TRBV7-8 to TRBJ2-1; D is ambiguous. V was cut by 4 bases and J by 3 bases, with 19 bases left in between. The germline gives CDR1 SGHVS, CDR2 FQNEAQ. This CDR3 region has 17 residues. This CDR3 is CASSSLEVAERYNEQFF. CDR3 nucleotide sequence: TGTGCCAGCAGCTCCCTGGAAGTTGCGGAGCGCTACAATGAGCAGTTCTTC.